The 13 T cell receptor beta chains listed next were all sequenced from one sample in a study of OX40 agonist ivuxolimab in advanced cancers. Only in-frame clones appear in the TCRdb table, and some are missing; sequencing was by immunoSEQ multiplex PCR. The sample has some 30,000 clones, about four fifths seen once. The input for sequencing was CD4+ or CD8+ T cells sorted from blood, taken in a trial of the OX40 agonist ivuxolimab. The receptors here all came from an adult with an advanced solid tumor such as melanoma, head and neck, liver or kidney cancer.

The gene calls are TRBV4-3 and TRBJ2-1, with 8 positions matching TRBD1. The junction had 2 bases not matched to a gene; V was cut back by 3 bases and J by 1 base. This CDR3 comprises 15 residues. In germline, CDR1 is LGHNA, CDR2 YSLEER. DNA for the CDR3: TGCGCCAGCAGCCAGGGACAGGCGTCCTACAATGAGCAGTTCTTC. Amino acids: CASSQGQASYNEQFF.

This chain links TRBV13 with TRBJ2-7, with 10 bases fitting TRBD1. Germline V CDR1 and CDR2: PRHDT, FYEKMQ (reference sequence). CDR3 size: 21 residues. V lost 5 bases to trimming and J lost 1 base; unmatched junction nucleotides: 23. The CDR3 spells CASSILGGGTGVRKRSYEQYF. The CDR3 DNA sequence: TGTGCCAGCAGCATCCTGGGCGGGGGGACAGGGGTGAGAAAGAGGTCCTACGAGCAGTACTTC.

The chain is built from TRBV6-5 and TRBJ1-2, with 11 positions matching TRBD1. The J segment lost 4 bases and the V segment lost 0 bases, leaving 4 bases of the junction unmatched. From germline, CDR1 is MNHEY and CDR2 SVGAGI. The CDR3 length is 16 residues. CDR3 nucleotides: TGTGCCAGCAGTTACTCCCGGACAGGGGGCGGCTATGGCTACACCTTC. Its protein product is CASSYSRTGGGYGYTF.

DNA of the CDR3: TGTGCAAGTCGCCTACACCTATTCGGGACTAGCGGGAGGGCCGGGCAAGAGACCCAGTACTTC. It is translated as CASRLHLFGTSGRAGQETQYF. The V gene is TRBV12-2, the J gene TRBJ2-5; TRBD2, the D gene given by the table, was not confirmed from the DNA. TRBV12-2 is shown as a pseudogene. The CDR3 contains 21 residues.

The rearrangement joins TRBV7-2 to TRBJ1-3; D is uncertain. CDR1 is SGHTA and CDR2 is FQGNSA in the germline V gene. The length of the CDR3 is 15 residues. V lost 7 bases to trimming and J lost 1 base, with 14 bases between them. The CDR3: CASTPYRQSGNTIYF. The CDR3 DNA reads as TGTGCCAGCACCCCCTACCGGCAATCTGGAAACACCATATATTTT.

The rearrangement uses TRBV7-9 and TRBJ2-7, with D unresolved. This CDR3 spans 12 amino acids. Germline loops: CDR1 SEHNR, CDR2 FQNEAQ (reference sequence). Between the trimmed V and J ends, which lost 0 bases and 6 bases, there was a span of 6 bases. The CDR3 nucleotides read TGTGCCAGCAGCTTAGCGGTCCGCGAGCAGTACTTC. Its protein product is CASSLAVREQYF.

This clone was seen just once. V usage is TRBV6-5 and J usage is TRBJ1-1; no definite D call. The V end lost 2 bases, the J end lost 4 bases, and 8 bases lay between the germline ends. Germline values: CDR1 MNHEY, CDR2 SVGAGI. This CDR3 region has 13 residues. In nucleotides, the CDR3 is TGTGCCAGCAGTTACAGGGTCAGCACTGAAGCTTTCTTT. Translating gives CASSYRVSTEAFF.

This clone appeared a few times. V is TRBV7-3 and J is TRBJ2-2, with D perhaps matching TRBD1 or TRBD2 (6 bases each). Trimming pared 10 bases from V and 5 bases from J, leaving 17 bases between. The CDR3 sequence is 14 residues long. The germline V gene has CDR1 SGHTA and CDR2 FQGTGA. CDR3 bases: TGTGCCACCGGACGAGGGGGGCTGACCGGGGAGCTGTTTTTT. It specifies CATGRGGLTGELFF.

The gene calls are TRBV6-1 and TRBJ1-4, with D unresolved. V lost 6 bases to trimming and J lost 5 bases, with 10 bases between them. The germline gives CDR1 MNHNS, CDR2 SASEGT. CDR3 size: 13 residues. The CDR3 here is CASRRGRNEKLFF. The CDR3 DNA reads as TGTGCCAGCAGAAGAGGGAGAAATGAAAAACTGTTTTTT.

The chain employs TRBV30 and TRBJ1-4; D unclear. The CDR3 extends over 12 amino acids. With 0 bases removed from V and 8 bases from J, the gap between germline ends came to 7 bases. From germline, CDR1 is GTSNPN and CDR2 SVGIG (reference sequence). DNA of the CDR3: TGTGCCTGGAGTGTGCCGGGGGAAAAACTGTTTTTT. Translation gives CAWSVPGEKLFF.

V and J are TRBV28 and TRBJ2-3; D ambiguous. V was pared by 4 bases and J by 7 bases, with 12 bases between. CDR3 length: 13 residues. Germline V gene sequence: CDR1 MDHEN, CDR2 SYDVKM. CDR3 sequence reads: CASSSNRWHTQYF. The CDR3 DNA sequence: TGTGCCAGCAGTTCGAATCGGTGGCATACGCAGTATTTT.

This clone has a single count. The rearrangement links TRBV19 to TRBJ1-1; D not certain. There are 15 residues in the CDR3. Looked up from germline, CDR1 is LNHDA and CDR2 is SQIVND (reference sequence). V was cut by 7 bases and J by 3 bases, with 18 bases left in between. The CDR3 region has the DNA TGTGCCAGTATGAGGTCATGGAGGGAGGACACTGAAGCTTTCTTT. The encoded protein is CASMRSWREDTEAFF.

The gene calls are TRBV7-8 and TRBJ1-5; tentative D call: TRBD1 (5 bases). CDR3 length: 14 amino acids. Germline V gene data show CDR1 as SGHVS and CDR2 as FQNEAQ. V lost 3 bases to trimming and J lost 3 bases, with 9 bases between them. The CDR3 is CASSFQGTNQPQHF. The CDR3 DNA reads TGTGCCAGCAGCTTCCAGGGTACCAATCAGCCCCAGCATTTT.